This T cell receptor beta chain derives from a study of regulatory T cells in long-lasting Graves disease (dated by TCRdb to the early 2020s). With regard to the full study: Antithyroid drugs had been taken for less than 3 months by newly diagnosed Graves' disease patients. Persistent Graves' disease patients were compared with newly diagnosed Graves' disease patients by peripheral blood TCR sequencing and RNA sequencing. A total of about 35 samples underwent TCR sequencing, from about 13 patients with persistent Graves' disease and approximately 20 patients with newly diagnosed Graves' disease. The study took place in China and was registered as a clinical trial. What the research found in general, with its limitations: Only the TCR beta chain was sequenced and analyzed. Peripheral blood alone was examined, since thyroid tissue, which constituted the primary lesion, could not be accessed. TRBV28, TRBJ1-2 and TRBJ2-5 were preferentially used in persistent disease, while TRBV20-1 and TRBJ2-1 were favored in newly diagnosed disease. The small sample size was acknowledged by the authors as a limitation that may reduce accuracy. Persistent Graves' disease patients showed lower TCR Shannon entropy and fewer highly expanded clones than newly diagnosed patients, suggesting clonal expansion. Persistent patients shared more public clonotypes among themselves (over 2,500) than newly diagnosed patients did (approximately 900).

This clonotype was counted a few times. No cognate antigen has been identified for it. Base qualities are missing; no much larger clone stands one base away. The time point label, as the study defines it: newly diagnosed GD, antithyroid drugs for less than 3 months. RNA was extracted from PBMCs in TRIzol for both TCR sequencing and RNA sequencing. Graves' disease was diagnosed according to American Thyroid Association guidelines. Patients were recruited from an endocrinology department in Xi'an, China. From each patient, 7.5 to 9.5 milliliters of peripheral blood was collected into an EDTA anticoagulant tube. Ficoll Paque Plus density gradient separation was used to isolate PBMCs, and no additional T cell sorting was done. An Agilent 2100 Bioanalyzer and agarose gel were used to assess RNA quality, and a NanoDrop 2000 was used to measure RNA concentration. Trimming leaves V shorter by 6 bases and J shorter by 0 bases, with the junction holding 4 bases beyond the gene matches. The CDR1 and CDR2 encoded by the germline V gene are MDHEN and SYDVKM. The CDR3 contains 17 residues, cysteine and phenylalanine counted. Only the CDR3 portion is preserved as DNA: 51 bases, with reading frame beginning at the first base.

The receptor library was made with multiplex PCR. TCRdb names Illumina HiSeq 4000 as the instrument used. iRepertoire HTBI primers and Arm-PCR amplification of CDR3 regions were used to construct TCR beta libraries. Gel purification was performed on PCR products prior to sequencing. In the authors' own workflow: Gene usage analysis of CDR3 amino acid clonotypes used the 62 TRBV and more than 13 TRBJ segments found across samples. Filtered high-quality paired reads were merged into contigs using COPE and FqMerger. BLAST was used to align contigs to the IMGT TRBV, TRBD and TRBJ reference genes, and CDR3 was defined following IMGT. Any clonotype with a frequency above 0.1% was counted as a highly expanded clone. Shannon entropy was used to measure repertoire diversity, and the Gini coefficient was used to measure V-J evenness. Clonotypes shared by more than one individual were considered public. Using fastp at Q25 and MiXCR, TCRdb reprocessed the public reads and kept productive beta chains. Entries are consolidated by CDR3 protein sequence, retaining the most common genes and DNA. TCRdb assigned the V and J calls; the authors' analysis was not used. This sample comprises 400,000 to 450,000 distinct CDR3 sequences, about 15% of them detected only once. The top ten clonotypes cover roughly 17% of the sample.

These data were likewise used in another study, on T cells in Graves' hyperthyroidism and ophthalmopathy. Looking at the second paper: Stable Graves' hyperthyroidism was defined as no progression to ophthalmopathy during 18 months of follow-up. The hyperthyroidism patients were between 18 and 65 years old and newly diagnosed, with a disease duration of less than 2 months. Any patient with an uncontrolled infection, another autoimmune disease, pregnancy or lactation was excluded. Diagnoses were established on the basis of clinical symptoms, serum thyroxine and TRAb, thyroid ultrasound, and orbital computed tomography. A first-round RT-PCR of the TCR CDR3 used the HTBI primer set with the Qiagen OneStep RT-PCR kit. Most expanded thyroid clonotypes (frequency above 0.001) were also detected in blood, a finding suggesting that blood repertoires may reflect thyroid immune responses. In cross-validation, a model built on a 13 V-J signature told ophthalmopathy apart from stable hyperthyroidism with 85% to 90% sensitivity and about 81% specificity, and in testing the same model reached 80%/75%. During validation, the model predicted progression to ophthalmopathy a median of about 5.9 months ahead of onset, with 70.59% sensitivity and around 73% specificity. To identify TCR V-J signatures that set the groups apart, the researchers used a discovery cohort of approximately 98 patients, made up of under 50 with Graves' ophthalmopathy and 57 with stable Graves' hyperthyroidism. An independent validation cohort of around 20 hyperthyroidism patients and roughly 16 patients who later progressed to ophthalmopathy tested prospective prediction of ophthalmopathy. The 100 or so discovery patients were randomly divided into training and test sets at a 7:3 ratio. In addition, the study compared T-cell repertoires in thyroid tissue and in blood from several Graves' hyperthyroidism patients. Following sampling, methimazole starting at 30 mg daily was given to hyperthyroidism patients, and high-dose intravenous methylprednisolone was given to ophthalmopathy patients. A second multiplex PCR round built the libraries, followed by size selection and purification. Libraries were sequenced paired-end with 100 bp reads on an Illumina HiSeq2000. SOAPnuke was used to process the raw data, with reads discarded if the reads contained adapters or uncalled bases, had a mean Phred below 15, or lacked an exact constant-primer or identifier match. High-quality paired reads were merged with COPE v1.2.5, and unique nucleotide sequences were defined as clonotypes. Clonotypes were aligned to IMGT TRBV, TRBD and TRBJ reference segments using MiTCR v1.1. Analysis was restricted to V-J combinations with a frequency above 0.0001, which covered 98% to 99.2% of repertoires. A TCS score was defined as the ratio between F50 (clonal expansion) and ExV (chaos), using BLOSUM62-based TCRdist between CDR3 peptides within each V-J. Welch's t-statistics and random forest reduced fewer than 600 V-J features to 10 to 15, which were used in a naive Bayes classifier (R e1071). No statistical method was used to set the sample size in advance, and investigators knew the group allocation. TCR Vbeta CDR3 sequencing of around 130 peripheral blood samples (43 ophthalmopathy, under 80 hyperthyroidism and some 17 progressor patients) is reported in the paper.

The TCR comes from a woman aged 25-40 years with Graves disease. Donor details come from another sample of the same person, matched by shared clones. Rearrangement joined TRBV28 to TRBJ2-6, with 11 bases aligning to TRBD1. Here the sequenced sample was peripheral blood mononuclear cells (PBMCs), taken at new diagnosis, from a patient treated with antithyroid drugs. The nucleotides are TGTGCCAGCAGATGGGACAGGGGGGACTCTGGGGCCAACGTCCTGACTTTC. Its protein product is CASRWDRGDSGANVLTF.